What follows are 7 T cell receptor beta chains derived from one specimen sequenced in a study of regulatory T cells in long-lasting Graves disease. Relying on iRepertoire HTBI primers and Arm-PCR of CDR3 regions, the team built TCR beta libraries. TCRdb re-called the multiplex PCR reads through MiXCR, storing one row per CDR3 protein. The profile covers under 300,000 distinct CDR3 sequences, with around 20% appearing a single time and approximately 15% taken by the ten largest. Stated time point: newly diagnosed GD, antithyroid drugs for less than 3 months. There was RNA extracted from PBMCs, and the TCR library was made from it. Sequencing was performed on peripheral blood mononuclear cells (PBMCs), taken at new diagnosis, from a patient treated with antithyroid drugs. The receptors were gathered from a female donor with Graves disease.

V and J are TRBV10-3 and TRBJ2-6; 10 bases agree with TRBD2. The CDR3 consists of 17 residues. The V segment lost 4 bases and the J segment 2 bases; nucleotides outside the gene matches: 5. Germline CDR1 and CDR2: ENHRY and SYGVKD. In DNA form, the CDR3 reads TGTGCCATCAGTGGGACTAGCGGCCCCCCTGGGGCCAACGTCCTGACTTTC. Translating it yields CAISGTSGPPGANVLTF.

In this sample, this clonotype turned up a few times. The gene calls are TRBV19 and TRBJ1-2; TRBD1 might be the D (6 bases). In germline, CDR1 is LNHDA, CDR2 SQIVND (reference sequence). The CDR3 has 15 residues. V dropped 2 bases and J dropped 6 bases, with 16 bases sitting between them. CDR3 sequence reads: CASSISSGARDGYTF. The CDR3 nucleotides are TGTGCCAGTAGTATATCTTCGGGGGCACGAGATGGCTACACCTTC.

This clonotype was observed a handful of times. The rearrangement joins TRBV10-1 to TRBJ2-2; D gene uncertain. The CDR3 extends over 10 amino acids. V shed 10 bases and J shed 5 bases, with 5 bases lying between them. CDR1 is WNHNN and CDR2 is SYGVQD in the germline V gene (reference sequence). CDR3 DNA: TGCGCCACCGCAACCGGGGAGCTGTTTTTT. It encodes CATATGELFF.

The CDR3 reads CASRLDAYYGYTF. CDR3 nucleotides: TGTGCCAGCAGGCTCGACGCGTACTATGGCTACACCTTC. The chain links TRBV6-2 or TRBV6-3 to TRBJ1-2; D not resolved. The CDR3 is 13 residues long. Deletions cut 6 bases from V and 3 bases from J, with 11 bases between. Germline loops: CDR1 MNHEY, CDR2 SVGEGT.

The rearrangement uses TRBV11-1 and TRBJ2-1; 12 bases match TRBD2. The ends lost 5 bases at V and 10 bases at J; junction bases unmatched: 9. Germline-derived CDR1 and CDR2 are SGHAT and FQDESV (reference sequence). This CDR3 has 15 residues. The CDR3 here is CASSKSSGGAREQFF. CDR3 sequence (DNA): TGTGCCAGCAGCAAATCTAGCGGGGGGGCCAGGGAGCAGTTCTTC.

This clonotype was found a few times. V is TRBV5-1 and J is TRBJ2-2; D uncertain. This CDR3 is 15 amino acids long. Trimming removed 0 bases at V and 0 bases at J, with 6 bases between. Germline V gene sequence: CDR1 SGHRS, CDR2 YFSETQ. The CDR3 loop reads CASSLGVANTGELFF. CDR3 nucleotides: TGCGCCAGCAGCTTGGGGGTAGCGAACACCGGGGAGCTGTTTTTT.

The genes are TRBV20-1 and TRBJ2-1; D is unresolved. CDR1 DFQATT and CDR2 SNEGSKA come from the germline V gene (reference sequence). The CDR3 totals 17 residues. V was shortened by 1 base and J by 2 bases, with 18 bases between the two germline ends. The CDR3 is CSARVGVRRLTYNEQFF. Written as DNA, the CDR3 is TGCAGTGCTAGAGTCGGTGTTAGGAGACTGACCTACAATGAGCAGTTCTTC.